This TCR beta chain was sequenced in a study of control samples from healthy donors and cancer patients. Losses at the gene ends were 4 bases for V and 1 base for J; bases not matched to a gene: 1. CDR1 SQVTM and CDR2 ANQGSEA come from the germline V gene. The CDR3 sequence is 14 residues long. This table comes from immunoSEQ multiplex PCR, and its TCRdb copy is limited to in-frame clones, with some not included. The sample contains 60,000 to 100,000 clones, about 91% of which appear only once. The TCR sequence derives from a man between 50 and 59 years old in good health. The sequencing sample was made of blood. This rearrangement joins TRBV29-1 to TRBJ2-2; TRBD2 matches at 9 bases. CDR3 protein: CSVGGGVNTGELFF. For the CDR3, the DNA is TGCAGCGTTGGCGGGGGGGTGAACACCGGGGAGCTGTTTTTT.